This passage covers 4 T cell receptor beta chains from one sample sequenced in a study of T-cell memory formation after mild COVID-19. TCRdb re-called the 5' RACE reads through MiXCR, storing one row per CDR3 protein. The table shows a few hundred thousand distinct CDR3 sequences, with 20% to 25% occurring only once. Sequenced sample: PBMCs or a T cell subset sorted from them (not recorded which). These receptors all come from an adult woman who had mild COVID-19 (a few samples of this study predate the infection). Cell type and time point are not known.

The J gene is TRBJ2-1, the V gene TRBV4-1; D is unresolved. Trimming took off 0 bases at V and 6 bases at J, with 15 bases between the two ends. Germline CDR1 reads MGHRA; CDR2 reads YSYEKL. The CDR3 covers 16 residues. CDR3 amino acids: CASSQDFGQNVNEQFF. DNA of the CDR3: TGCGCCAGCAGCCAAGATTTTGGGCAGAATGTCAATGAGCAGTTCTTC.

The V gene is TRBV29-1, the J gene TRBJ2-7; 7 nucleotides match TRBD2. The CDR3 consists of 14 residues. Germline V CDR1 and CDR2: SQVTM, ANQGSEA. The V and J ends lost 4 bases and 1 base, in that order; junction bases with no gene match: 7. Here the CDR3 reads CSVVLASGSYEQYF. CDR3 coding DNA: TGCAGCGTTGTTTTGGCTAGCGGATCCTACGAGCAGTACTTC.

The genes are TRBV4-2 and TRBJ1-5; D gene uncertain. V lost 0 bases and J 3 bases, leaving 9 bases between the germline ends. This CDR3 has 15 residues. The V gene's germline CDR1 is LGHNA and CDR2 YNFKEQ. CDR3: CASSQESEFNQPQHF. CDR3 DNA sequence: TGTGCCAGCAGCCAAGAAAGTGAGTTCAATCAGCCCCAGCATTTT.

This clonotype has only a few counts. J is TRBJ2-7 and V is TRBV7-2; 9 bases match TRBD2. Germline V gene data show CDR1 as SGHTA and CDR2 as FQGNSA. The CDR3 is 18 residues long. V was clipped by 1 base and J by 1 base; unmatched bases: 11. The CDR3: CASSLESSGIVPSYEQYF. The CDR3 bases are TGTGCCAGCAGCTTAGAGTCTAGCGGGATAGTCCCGTCCTACGAGCAGTACTTC.